The 20 T cell receptor beta chains presented below share a single source sample, sequenced in a study of cytomegalovirus exposure and HLA in healthy donors. PCR was performed using 60 Vbeta and 13 Jbeta primers. Profiled with immunoSEQ multiplex PCR; TCRdb holds only in-frame clones, not every one. This repertoire includes around 190,000 clones. The sample comprised PBMCs. These receptors originate from a woman aged 25 to 39 in good health and CMV-seropositive.

This chain joins TRBV4-3 and TRBJ2-3, with D maybe TRBD2 (6 bases). Looked up from germline, CDR1 is LGHNA and CDR2 is YSLEER. Trimming shortened V by 6 bases and J by 1 base, and 17 bases separated the two germline ends. The CDR3 runs 16 residues. In nucleotides, the CDR3 is TGCGCCAGCAGAAAAGCCCGGGACTTCCGCACAGATACGCAGTATTTT. It is translated as CASRKARDFRTDTQYF.

CDR3 coding DNA: TGTGCCAGCAGCTTAGGCCTGACCGGGGGGGCTCAGCCCCAGCATTTT. Translated, it gives CASSLGLTGGAQPQHF. The chain couples TRBV11-2 to TRBJ1-5; D possibly corresponds to TRBD1 (6 bases). V dropped 1 base and J dropped 6 bases, with 16 bases sitting between them. The CDR3 is 16 residues long. Germline CDR1 reads SGHAT; CDR2 reads FQNNGV.

Concerning this clone: The DNA is omitted, as the CDR3 cannot be located on it reliably, and the CDR3 follows TCRdb's listing. V gene TRBV19 combines with J gene TRBJ1-5; the table's TRBD1 call for D was not verified on the DNA. CDR1 and CDR2 from the germline V gene are LNHDA and SQIVND (reference sequence). The CDR3 has 12 residues if both end residues are counted. CDR3 loop: CASVAYGTAKHF.

V and J are TRBV5-4 and TRBJ1-4; the match to TRBD1 covers 8 bases. The V and J ends lost 0 bases and 5 bases, in that order; junction bases with no gene match: 6. This CDR3 has 16 residues. Germline CDR1 reads SGHNT; CDR2 reads YYREEE (reference sequence). In nucleotides, the CDR3 is TGTGCCAGCAGCTTGGGGCAGGGGGCCGTAAATGAAAAACTGTTTTTT. This sequence encodes CASSLGQGAVNEKLFF.

The chain uses TRBV6-5 and TRBJ2-7; the match to TRBD1 covers 9 bases. CDR3 length: 14 amino acids. The germline gives CDR1 MNHEY, CDR2 SVGAGI. With V trimmed by 4 bases and J by 4 bases, 5 bases remained unmatched. CDR3 sequence reads: CASSLQGATYEQYF. DNA for the CDR3: TGTGCCAGCAGTTTACAGGGGGCGACGTACGAGCAGTACTTC.

The chain has TRBV7-9 and TRBJ1-6, with TRBD1 as a possible D gene (5 bases). Germline V CDR1 and CDR2: SEHNR, FQNEAQ (reference sequence). The V end was cut by 1 base, the J end by 6 bases, with 13 bases between. The CDR3 is 16 amino acids. The CDR3 DNA reads as TGTGCCAGCAGCTTAGGGTTCCAGGGAGGTAATTCACCCCTCCACTTT. Protein: CASSLGFQGGNSPLHF.

This rearrangement joins TRBV27 to TRBJ2-7; 7 bases agree with TRBD1. The V segment lost 2 bases and the J segment 2 bases; nucleotides outside the gene matches: 15. Looked up from germline, CDR1 is MNHEY and CDR2 is SMNVEV (reference sequence). The CDR3 runs to 18 residues. The CDR3 loop reads CASSLAPPGQAYTYEQYF. The DNA for the CDR3 is TGTGCCAGCAGTTTAGCCCCTCCAGGACAGGCATACACCTACGAGCAGTACTTC.

The V gene is TRBV10-3, the J gene TRBJ1-2; tentative D call: TRBD1 (5 bases). V lost 2 bases, J lost 8 bases, and 15 bases lay in between. Germline V gene sequence: CDR1 ENHRY, CDR2 SYGVKD. The length of the CDR3 is 14 residues. The CDR3 DNA is TGTGCCATCAGTGAGGTAAGGAGGGGCAGAGGCTACACCTTC. Residues: CAISEVRRGRGYTF.

This chain links TRBV30 with TRBJ1-2; weak D call: TRBD1 (6 bases). Trimming stripped 0 bases from V and 0 bases from J, with 17 bases between. Germline lookup yields CDR1 GTSNPN and CDR2 SVGIG (reference sequence). The CDR3 sequence is 17 residues long. Written as DNA, the CDR3 is TGTGCCTGGAGTGTACGCCCGGGGGGGGGCTCTAACTATGGCTACACCTTC. It codes for CAWSVRPGGGSNYGYTF.

The chain recombines TRBV9 with TRBJ1-6; 8 bases line up with TRBD1. CDR3 length: 16 residues. Losses at the gene ends were 5 bases for V and 7 bases for J; bases not matched to a gene: 11. Germline assignment: CDR1 SGDLS and CDR2 YYNGEE. CDR3 region: CASSPTGGTGNSPLHF. CDR3 nucleotides: TGTGCCAGCAGTCCAACAGGGGGGACTGGGAATTCACCCCTCCACTTT.

In DNA form, the CDR3 reads TGTGCCAGCAGCCCATCCTTCACCGGGGGGCATGAGCAGTTCTTC. It specifies CASSPSFTGGHEQFF. This rearrangement joins TRBV7-9 to TRBJ2-1; maybe TRBD2 (7 bases). Trimming took 5 bases from V and 8 from J, leaving 19 bases between them. Looked up from germline, CDR1 is SEHNR and CDR2 is FQNEAQ (reference sequence). The CDR3 extends over 15 amino acids.

V is TRBV7-2 and J is TRBJ1-6, with 8 nucleotides matching TRBD1. The CDR3 covers 16 residues. Trimming at V came to 1 base and at J to 6 bases, leaving 5 bases not matched to a gene. CDR1 SGHTA and CDR2 FQGNSA come from the germline V gene. The CDR3 region is CASSLDGTGANSPLHF. The CDR3 nucleotides read TGTGCCAGCAGCTTAGACGGGACAGGCGCTAATTCACCCCTCCACTTT.

The CDR3 DNA follows: TGTGCCAGCAGCGTACAAGCTCGGTCCGAGCAGTACTTC. Protein sequence: CASSVQARSEQYF. V and J are TRBV9 and TRBJ2-7; D gene ambiguous. The CDR3 covers 13 residues. In germline, CDR1 is SGDLS, CDR2 YYNGEE. Between the trimmed V and J ends, which lost 1 base and 6 bases, there was a span of 11 bases.

The CDR3 DNA follows: TGCGCCAGCAGCACCTTACTAGCGGGGGGCACAGATACGCAGTATTTT. This sequence encodes CASSTLLAGGTDTQYF. The chain is built from TRBV5-1 and TRBJ2-3; 11 nucleotides align to TRBD2. This CDR3 is built from 16 residues. J lost 1 base, V lost 4 bases, and 5 bases had no gene match. Germline V gives CDR1 SGHRS, CDR2 YFSETQ.

The chain recombines TRBV11-3 with TRBJ2-1; 10 nucleotides align to TRBD1. V shed 1 base, J shed 6 bases, and the junction held 3 bases outside the gene matches. This CDR3 region has 15 residues. Germline V gene sequence: CDR1 SGHNT, CDR2 YENEEA. CDR3 DNA sequence: TGTGCCAGCAGCTTAGGACAGGGGGCTGGCAATGAGCAGTTCTTC. Protein product: CASSLGQGAGNEQFF.

The CDR3 DNA is TGTGCCAGCAGTCCCGAACTAGCGGAAGAGACCCAGTACTTC. Translated: CASSPELAEETQYF. The chain couples TRBV28 to TRBJ2-5; 8 bases map to TRBD2. The length of the CDR3 is 14 residues. CDR1 MDHEN and CDR2 SYDVKM come from the germline V gene. V lost 5 bases and J lost 3; bases outside the gene matches: 5.

The chain couples TRBV7-2 to TRBJ1-2; perhaps TRBD1 as D (5 bases). The CDR3 runs 16 residues. Per the germline V gene, CDR1 is SGHTA and CDR2 is FQGNSA. The V and J ends lost 2 bases and 0 bases respectively, with 13 bases between them. CDR3 protein: CASSLRGGRANYGYTF. The DNA of the CDR3 is TGTGCCAGCAGCTTACGGGGGGGGAGAGCTAACTATGGCTACACCTTC. The full variable domain, completed using reference TRBV7-2 and TRBJ1-2, is GAGVSQSPSNKVTEKGKDVELRCDPISGHTALYWYRQSLGQGLEFLIYFQGNSAPDKSGLPSDRFSAERTGGSVSTLTIQRTQQEDSAVYLCASSLRGGRANYGYTFGSGTRLTVV.

With respect to this clone: One junction end disagrees with the germline gene, perhaps due to a read error. The J gene is TRBJ2-2, the V gene TRBV7-2; TRBD2 agrees at 11 bases. The CDR3 runs 16 residues. CDR1 is SGHTA and CDR2 is FQGNSA in the germline V gene. CDR3 DNA sequence: TGTGCCAGCAGCCCAGGGACTAGCGGAAACACCGGGGAGCTGCTTTTT. Protein product: CASSPGTSGNTGELLF.

The chain recombines TRBV5-1 with TRBJ2-7, with TRBD1 matching over 9 bases. The CDR3 loop spans 16 amino acids. V trimming: 0 bases; J trimming: 3 bases; junction bases outside the gene matches: 7. The V gene's germline CDR1 is SGHRS and CDR2 YFSETQ. As DNA, the CDR3 is TGCGCCAGCAGCTTGGGGGGGACAGGGAACCTCTACGAGCAGTACTTC. Its protein is CASSLGGTGNLYEQYF.

To note about this clone: The junction departs from germline at one end; a sequencing error may be responsible. The V gene is TRBV11-3, the J gene TRBJ1-2; D remains unclear. The germline V gene encodes CDR1 SGHNT and CDR2 YENEEA. The CDR3 is 9 amino acids. The CDR3 DNA reads TGTGCCAACCCTTATGGCCACACCTTC. Residues: CANPYGHTF.